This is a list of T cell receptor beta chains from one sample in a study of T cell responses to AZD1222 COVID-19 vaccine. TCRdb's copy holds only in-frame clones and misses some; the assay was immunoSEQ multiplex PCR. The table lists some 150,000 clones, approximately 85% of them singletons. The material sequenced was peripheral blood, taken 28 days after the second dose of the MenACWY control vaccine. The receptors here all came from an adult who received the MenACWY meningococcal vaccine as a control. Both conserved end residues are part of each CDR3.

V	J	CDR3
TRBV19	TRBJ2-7	CASSFSGVSGSYEQYF
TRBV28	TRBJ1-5	CASNFGAQPQHF
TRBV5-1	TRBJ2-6	CASSRRGDSGANVLTF
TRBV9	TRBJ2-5	CASSALAGVGTETQYF
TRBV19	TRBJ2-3	CASSTQPGQWGDTQYF
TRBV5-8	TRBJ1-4	CASSFTATNEKLFF
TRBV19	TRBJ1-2	CASSIFWTGKNGYTF
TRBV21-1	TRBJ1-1	CASSPPSRGNTEAFF
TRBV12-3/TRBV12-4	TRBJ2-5	CASSLGRGETQYF
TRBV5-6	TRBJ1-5	CASSLRRHSNQPQHF
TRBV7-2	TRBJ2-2	CASSLVQNTGELFF
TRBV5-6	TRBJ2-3	CASSLQDFSTDTQYF
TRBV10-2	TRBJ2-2	CASAQGFAGAGELFF
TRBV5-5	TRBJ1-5	CASTDRVNNQPQHF
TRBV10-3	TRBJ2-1	CASKFSSSYNEQFF
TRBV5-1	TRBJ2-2	CASSLQGVGTGELFF
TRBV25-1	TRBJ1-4	CASSGTRGEKLFF
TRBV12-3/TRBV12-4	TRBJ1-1	CASSKTGDAFF
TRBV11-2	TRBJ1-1	CASSPGLRENTEAFF
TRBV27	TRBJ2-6	CASSPIGSGANVLTF
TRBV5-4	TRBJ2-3	CASSWVAGKEDTQYF
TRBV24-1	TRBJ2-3	CATGENRGSTDTQYF
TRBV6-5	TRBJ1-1	CASRRGHLNTEAFF
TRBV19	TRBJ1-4	CASSPLGLATNEKLFF
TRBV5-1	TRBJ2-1	CASNMRPANNEQFF
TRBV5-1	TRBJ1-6	CASSLEGVGDSPLHF
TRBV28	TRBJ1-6	CASSLSRTVPNSPLHF
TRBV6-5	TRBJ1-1	CASRKGLPPNTEAFF
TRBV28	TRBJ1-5	CASSLGNQPQHF
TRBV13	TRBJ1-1	CASSRRGNTEAFF
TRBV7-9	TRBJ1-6	CASSLDMGQGPPLHF
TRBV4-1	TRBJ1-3	CASSQDLRPGNTIYF
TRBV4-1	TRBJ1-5	CASSHRGSNQPQHF